The clone carrying this TCR beta chain was seen once. The data derive from a study of blood T cell repertoires in COVID-19. As handled by the study authors: Reference gene primer amplification gave nucleated cell count estimates. The data were produced by immunoSEQ multiplex PCR, yet TCRdb's version contains in-frame clones alone and is incomplete. V and J calls and clone size are as listed in that table; D and trimming were resolved from the DNA. The sample lists about 150,000 clones, around four fifths occurring once. V lost 6 bases to trimming and J lost 6 bases; unmatched junction nucleotides: 8. The CDR3 loop spans 13 amino acids. Germline V lookup: CDR1 SEHNR, CDR2 FQNEAQ (reference sequence).

The sequenced sample consisted of peripheral blood. This clonotype was sampled from a woman aged 55-69 years with acute or convalescent COVID-19. The chain carries TRBV7-9 and TRBJ2-7, with 7 bases aligning to TRBD2. DNA of the CDR3: TGTGCCAGCAGGCCTGGAGCGGGGATCGAGCAGTACTTC. It codes for CASRPGAGIEQYF.